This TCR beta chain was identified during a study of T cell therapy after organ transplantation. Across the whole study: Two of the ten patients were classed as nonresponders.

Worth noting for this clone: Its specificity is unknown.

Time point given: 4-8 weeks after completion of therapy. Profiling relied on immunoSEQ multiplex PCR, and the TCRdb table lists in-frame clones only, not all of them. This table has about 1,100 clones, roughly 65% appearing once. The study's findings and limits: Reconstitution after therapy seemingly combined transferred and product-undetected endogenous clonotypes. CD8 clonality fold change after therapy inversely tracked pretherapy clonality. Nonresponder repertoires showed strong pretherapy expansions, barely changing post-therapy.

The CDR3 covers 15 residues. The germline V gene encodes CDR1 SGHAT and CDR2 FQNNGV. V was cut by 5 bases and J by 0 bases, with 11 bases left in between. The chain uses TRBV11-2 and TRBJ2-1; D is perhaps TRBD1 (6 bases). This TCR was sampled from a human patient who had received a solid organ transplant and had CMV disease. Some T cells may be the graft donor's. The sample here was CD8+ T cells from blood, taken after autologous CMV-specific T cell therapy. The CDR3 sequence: CASSPRTVSYNEQFF. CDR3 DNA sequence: TGTGCCAGCAGCCCTAGGACAGTCTCCTACAATGAGCAGTTCTTC.